The 10 T cell receptor beta chains reported below all come from one sample, sequenced in a study of CD8 T cells in Susac syndrome. Random hexamers served to reverse transcribe roughly 0.5 to 1 ug RNA. Each CDR3 protein is one row after TCRdb ran MiXCR on the immunoSEQ multiplex PCR reads. The top ten clones hold 0.065% to 0.095% of a sample with 110,000 to 150,000 distinct CDR3 sequences, 90% to 96% of them seen once. Specimen: CD4+ T cells from PBMCs. The receptor source for this set is a human donor with Susac syndrome.

V is TRBV7-7 and J is TRBJ2-5, with TRBD2 matching 12 bases. This CDR3 is built from 16 residues. CDR1 and CDR2 (germline): SSHAT, FNYEAQ (reference sequence). V trimming: 5 bases; J trimming: 2 bases; junction bases outside the gene matches: 6. The CDR3 spells CASSLRTSGEQETQYF. CDR3 nucleotide sequence: TGTGCCAGCAGCCTTCGGACTAGCGGGGAACAAGAGACCCAGTACTTC.

V and J are TRBV24-1 and TRBJ2-1, with 7 bases fitting TRBD1. There are 15 residues in the CDR3. Unmatched junction bases numbered 9, after V lost 5 bases and J lost 6 bases. Germline CDR1 KGHDR, CDR2 SFDVKD. The CDR3 sequence is CATSGGTAFSNEQFF. The CDR3 DNA follows: TGTGCCACCAGTGGAGGGACAGCCTTCTCCAATGAGCAGTTCTTC.

This chain joins TRBV13 and TRBJ2-3; 7 nucleotides align to TRBD1. The ends lost 6 bases at V and 14 bases at J; junction bases unmatched: 8. The CDR3 sequence is 11 residues long. Germline V gives CDR1 PRHDT, CDR2 FYEKMQ (reference sequence). The chain's CDR3 is CASSLTGVPYF. In DNA, the CDR3 is TGTGCCAGCAGTTTAACAGGGGTTCCGTATTTT.

The chain carries TRBV7-3 and TRBJ2-2; D unclear. V was pared by 5 bases and J by 4 bases, with 8 bases between. The CDR3 consists of 13 residues. Germline V lookup: CDR1 SGHTA, CDR2 FQGTGA. CDR3 bases: TGTGCCAGCAGCCCCAGGTTCACCGGGGAGCTGTTTTTT. Its protein is CASSPRFTGELFF.

This chain joins TRBV18 and TRBJ1-2; D is undetermined. Looked up from germline, CDR1 is KGHSH and CDR2 is LQKENI. The ends were cut back, 3 bases at V and 0 bases at J, with 8 bases in the middle. CDR3 length: 14 amino acids. CDR3 coding DNA: TGTGCCAGCTCACCGGGAGAGACTAACTATGGCTACACCTTC. It encodes CASSPGETNYGYTF.

J is TRBJ2-1 and V is TRBV6-5; no clear D. CDR1 and CDR2 (germline): MNHEY, SVGAGI. The V end lost 6 bases, the J end lost 9 bases, and 12 bases lay between the germline ends. The CDR3 loop spans 12 amino acids. CDR3 sequence reads: CASSNGPLEQFF. In nucleotides, the CDR3 is TGTGCCAGCAGCAACGGACCCCTTGAGCAGTTCTTC.

The J gene is TRBJ2-7, the V gene TRBV25-1; no definite D call. The V and J ends lost 2 bases and 3 bases respectively, with 11 bases between them. There are 14 residues in the CDR3. CDR1 is MGHDK, CDR2 SYGVNS, per germline. The CDR3, as DNA: TGTGCCAGCAGTGAAGGAACAGCCGACTACGAGCAGTACTTC. Translating gives CASSEGTADYEQYF.

The chain couples TRBV20-1 to TRBJ1-1; D unclear. The CDR3 is 14 amino acids. Germline CDR1 reads DFQATT; CDR2 reads SNEGSKA (reference sequence). Trimming removed 3 bases from V and 0 bases from J, with 11 bases in between. CDR3 bases: TGCAGTGCTAGTGACTTTAGAGTGAACACTGAAGCTTTCTTT. It specifies CSASDFRVNTEAFF.

This chain uses TRBV4-2 with TRBJ2-5; the D gene could be TRBD1 or TRBD2 (6 bases each). Per the germline V gene, CDR1 is LGHNA and CDR2 is YNFKEQ. Trimming took 0 bases from V and 5 from J, leaving 13 bases between them. The CDR3 totals 15 residues. CDR3 nucleotides: TGTGCCAGCAGCCAAGAGGGGGGCCGAGCTGAGACCCAGTACTTC. Its protein product is CASSQEGGRAETQYF.

V and J are TRBV28 and TRBJ1-2; a weak D match, TRBD1 (6 bases). This CDR3 is 16 amino acids long. The V gene's germline CDR1 is MDHEN and CDR2 SYDVKM. Trimming took off 7 bases at V and 3 bases at J, with 21 bases between the two ends. CDR3 in DNA: TGTGCCAGCAACTCTGTAGGGGCAGGGGAGCACTATGGCTACACCTTC. The encoded protein is CASNSVGAGEHYGYTF.